This TCR beta chain is from a study of T cells in Graves' hyperthyroidism and ophthalmopathy. This clonotype was observed many times. Germline V CDR1 and CDR2: SEHNR, FQNEAQ (reference sequence). V shed 5 bases and J 4 bases; nucleotides not matched to a gene: 6. The CDR3 has 15 residues. RNA transcripts were the template for amplifying TCR beta CDR3 regions. The TCR CDR3 first-round RT-PCR relied on the HTBI primer set. TCRdb redid the calling of the multiplex PCR reads with MiXCR, one entry per CDR3 protein. In the table there are 380,000 or so distinct CDR3 sequences, approximately 15% of which are singletons.

This chain joins TRBV7-9 and TRBJ2-1; 9 nucleotides align to TRBD1. This clonotype was obtained from a woman younger than 45 with Graves' hyperthyroidism. Specimen: blood. In nucleotides, the CDR3 is TGTGCCAGCAGCCCGGGGGACAGGGAATACAATGAGCAGTTCTTC. Its translation is CASSPGDREYNEQFF.